This TCR beta chain was profiled in a study of regulatory T cells in long-lasting Graves disease. HTBI primers from iRepertoire and Arm-PCR of CDR3 regions yielded the TCR beta libraries. TCRdb recomputed calls from the multiplex PCR reads with MiXCR, one row per CDR3 protein. The table records roughly 530,000 distinct CDR3 sequences, about 16% of them present only once. A few counts support this clonotype. CDR1 is MNHNS and CDR2 is SASEGT in the germline V gene. Trimming left V 1 base short and J 7 bases short, with 14 bases between. The CDR3 spans 14 residues. Regarding time point: newly diagnosed GD, antithyroid drugs for less than 3 months. PBMC-derived RNA was used for the TCR library. This sample was also put to use in a study of T cells in Graves' hyperthyroidism and ophthalmopathy. From that second work: TCR CDR3 regions were first amplified by RT-PCR with HTBI primers. Before onset, by a median of around 6.4 months, the model predicted ophthalmopathy.

The source is a woman aged 35-65 years with Graves disease. The rearrangement joins TRBV6-1 to TRBJ2-7; D is possibly TRBD1 or TRBD2 (5 bases each). Sequencing was performed on peripheral blood mononuclear cells (PBMCs), taken at new diagnosis, from a patient treated with antithyroid drugs. CDR3 DNA sequence: TGTGCCAGCAGTGAAGTCGTCGGGGCTCGGGAGCAGTACTTC. This translates into CASSEVVGAREQYF.